This T cell receptor (beta chain) was sequenced in a study of T-cell memory formation after mild COVID-19. About the research overall: TCR clusters largely stayed donor specific.

Trimming stripped 3 bases from V and 4 bases from J, with 10 bases between. Germline V gene sequence: CDR1 GTSNPN, CDR2 SVGIG (reference sequence). This CDR3 has 13 amino acids. TCRdb itself ran the 5' RACE reads through MiXCR, one entry per CDR3 protein. The sample carries about 320,000 distinct CDR3 sequences, 13% to 15% recorded once. The chain carries TRBV30 and TRBJ1-3; no firm D call. What was sequenced was PBMCs or a T cell subset sorted from them (not recorded which). The TCR sequence derives from a man younger than 30 who had mild COVID-19 (a few samples of this study predate the infection). Cell type and time point are not known. The CDR3 loop reads CAWSVTRGNTIYF. As DNA, the CDR3 is TGTGCCTGGAGCGTGACTCGGGGAAACACCATATATTTT.